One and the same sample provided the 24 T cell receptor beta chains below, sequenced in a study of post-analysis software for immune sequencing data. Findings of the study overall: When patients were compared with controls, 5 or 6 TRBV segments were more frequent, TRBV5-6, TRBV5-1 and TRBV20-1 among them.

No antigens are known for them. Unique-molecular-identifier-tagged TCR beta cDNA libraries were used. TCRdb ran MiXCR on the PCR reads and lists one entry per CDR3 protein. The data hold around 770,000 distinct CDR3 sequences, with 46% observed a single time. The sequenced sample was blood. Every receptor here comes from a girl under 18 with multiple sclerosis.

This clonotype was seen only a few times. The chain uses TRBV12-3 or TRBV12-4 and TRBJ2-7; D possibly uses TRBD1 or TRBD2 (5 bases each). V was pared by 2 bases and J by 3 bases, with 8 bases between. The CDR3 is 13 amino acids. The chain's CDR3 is CASSLMGDYEQYF. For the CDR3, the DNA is TGTGCCAGCAGTTTAATGGGGGACTACGAGCAGTACTTC.

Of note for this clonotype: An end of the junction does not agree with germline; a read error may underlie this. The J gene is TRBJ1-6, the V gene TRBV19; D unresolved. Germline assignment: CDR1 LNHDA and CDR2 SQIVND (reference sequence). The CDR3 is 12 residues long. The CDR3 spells CASARTGSPPHF. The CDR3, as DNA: TGTGCCAGTGCCCGAACGGGTTCACCCCCCCACTTT.

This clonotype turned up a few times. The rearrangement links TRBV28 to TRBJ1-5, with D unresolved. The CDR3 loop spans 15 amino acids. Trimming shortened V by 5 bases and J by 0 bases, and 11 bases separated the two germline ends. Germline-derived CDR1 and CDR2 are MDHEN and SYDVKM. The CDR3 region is CASSPLPYSNQPQHF. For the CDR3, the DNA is TGTGCCAGCAGTCCGCTCCCCTATAGCAATCAGCCCCAGCATTTT.

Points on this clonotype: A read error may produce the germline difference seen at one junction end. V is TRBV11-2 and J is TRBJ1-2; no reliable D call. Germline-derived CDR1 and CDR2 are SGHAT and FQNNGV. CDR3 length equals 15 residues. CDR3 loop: CTSSTLGDQYYGYTF. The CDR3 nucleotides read TGTACCAGCAGCACCCTAGGAGACCAGTACTATGGCTACACCTTC.

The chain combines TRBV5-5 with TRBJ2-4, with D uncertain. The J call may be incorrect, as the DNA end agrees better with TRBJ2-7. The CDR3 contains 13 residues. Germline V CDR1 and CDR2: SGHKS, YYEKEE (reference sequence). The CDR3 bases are TGTGCCAGCAGTGTGACAAATTCCTACGAGCAGTACTTC. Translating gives CASSVTNSYEQYF.

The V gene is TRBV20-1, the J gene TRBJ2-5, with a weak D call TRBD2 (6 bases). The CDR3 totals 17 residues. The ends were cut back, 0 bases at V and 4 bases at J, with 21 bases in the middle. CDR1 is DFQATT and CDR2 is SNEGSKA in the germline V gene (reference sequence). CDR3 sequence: CSARETATRGYVETQYF. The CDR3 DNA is TGCAGTGCTAGAGAAACCGCGACTAGGGGTTATGTAGAGACCCAGTACTTC.

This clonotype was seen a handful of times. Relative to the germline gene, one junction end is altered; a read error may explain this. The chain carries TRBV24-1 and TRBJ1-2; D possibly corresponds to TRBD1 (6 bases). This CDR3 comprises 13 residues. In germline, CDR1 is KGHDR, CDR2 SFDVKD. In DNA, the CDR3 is TGTGCCACCTACGGGGGGCCTAACAATGGCTACACCTTC. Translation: CATYGGPNNGYTF.

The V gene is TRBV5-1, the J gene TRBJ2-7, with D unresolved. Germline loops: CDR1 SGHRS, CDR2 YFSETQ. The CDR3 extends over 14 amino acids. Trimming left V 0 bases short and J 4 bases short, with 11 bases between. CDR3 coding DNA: TGCGCCAGCAGCTTGGGACACGGCAGGTACGAGCAGTACTTC. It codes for CASSLGHGRYEQYF.

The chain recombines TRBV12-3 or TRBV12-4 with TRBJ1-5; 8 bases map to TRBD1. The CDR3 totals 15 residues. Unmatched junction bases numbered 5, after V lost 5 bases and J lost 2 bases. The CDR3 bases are TGTGCCAGCAGTGACAGGGGCCCTGGCAATCAGCCCCAGCATTTT. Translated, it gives CASSDRGPGNQPQHF.

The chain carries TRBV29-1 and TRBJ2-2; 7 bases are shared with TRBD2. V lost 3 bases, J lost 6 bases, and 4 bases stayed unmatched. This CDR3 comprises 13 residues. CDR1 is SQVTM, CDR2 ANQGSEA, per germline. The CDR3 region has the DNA TGCAGCGTTGAGGGGGGGGAGTCCGGGGAGCTGTTTTTT. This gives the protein CSVEGGESGELFF.

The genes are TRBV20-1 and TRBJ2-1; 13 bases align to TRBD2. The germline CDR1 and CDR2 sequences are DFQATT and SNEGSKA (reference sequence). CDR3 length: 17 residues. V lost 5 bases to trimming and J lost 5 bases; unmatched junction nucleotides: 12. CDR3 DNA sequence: TGCAGTGCTGGGGGAGCTAGGACTAGCGGGAGACACAATGAGCAGTTCTTC. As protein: CSAGGARTSGRHNEQFF.

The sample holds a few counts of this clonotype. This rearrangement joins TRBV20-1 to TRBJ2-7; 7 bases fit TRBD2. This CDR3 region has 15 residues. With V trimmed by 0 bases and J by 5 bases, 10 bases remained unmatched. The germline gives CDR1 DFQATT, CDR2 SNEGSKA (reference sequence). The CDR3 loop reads CSARDGREKGNEQYF. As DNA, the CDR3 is TGCAGTGCTAGAGATGGGCGGGAGAAGGGCAACGAGCAGTACTTC.

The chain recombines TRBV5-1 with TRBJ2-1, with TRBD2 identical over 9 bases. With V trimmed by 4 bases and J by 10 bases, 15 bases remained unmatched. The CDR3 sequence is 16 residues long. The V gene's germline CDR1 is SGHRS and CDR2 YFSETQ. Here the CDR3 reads CASSTGAREGAEEQFF. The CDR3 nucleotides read TGCGCCAGCAGCACCGGGGCGCGGGAGGGCGCCGAGGAGCAGTTCTTC. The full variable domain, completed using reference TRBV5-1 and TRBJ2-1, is KAGVTQTPRYLIKTRGQQVTLSCSPISGHRSVSWYQQTPGQGLQFLFEYFSETQRNKGNFPGRFSGRQFSNSRSEMNVSTLELGDSALYLCASSTGAREGAEEQFFGPGTRLTVL.

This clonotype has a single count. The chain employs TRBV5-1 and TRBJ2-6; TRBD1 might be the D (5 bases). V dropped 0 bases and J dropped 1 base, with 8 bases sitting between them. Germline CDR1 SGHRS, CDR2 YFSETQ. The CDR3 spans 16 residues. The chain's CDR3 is CASSLGQLSGANVLTF. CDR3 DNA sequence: TGCGCCAGCAGCTTGGGACAGCTTTCTGGGGCCAACGTCCTGACTTTC. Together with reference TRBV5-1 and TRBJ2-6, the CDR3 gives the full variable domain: KAGVTQTPRYLIKTRGQQVTLSCSPISGHRSVSWYQQTPGQGLQFLFEYFSETQRNKGNFPGRFSGRQFSNSRSEMNVSTLELGDSALYLCASSLGQLSGANVLTFGAGSRLTVL.

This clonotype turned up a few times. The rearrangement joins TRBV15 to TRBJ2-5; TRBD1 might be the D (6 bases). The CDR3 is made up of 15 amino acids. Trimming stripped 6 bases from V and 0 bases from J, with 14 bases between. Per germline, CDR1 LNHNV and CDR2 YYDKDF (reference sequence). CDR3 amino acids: CATSSPYRDQETQYF. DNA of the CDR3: TGTGCCACCAGTAGCCCTTACAGGGACCAAGAGACCCAGTACTTC.

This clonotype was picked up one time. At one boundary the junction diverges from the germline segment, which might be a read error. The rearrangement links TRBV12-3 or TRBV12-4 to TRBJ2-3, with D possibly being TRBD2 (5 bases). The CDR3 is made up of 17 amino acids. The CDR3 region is CASSPSTTGLRADMQYF. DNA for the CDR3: TGTGCCAGCAGTCCTTCGACGACGGGTCTGAGGGCAGATATGCAGTATTTT.

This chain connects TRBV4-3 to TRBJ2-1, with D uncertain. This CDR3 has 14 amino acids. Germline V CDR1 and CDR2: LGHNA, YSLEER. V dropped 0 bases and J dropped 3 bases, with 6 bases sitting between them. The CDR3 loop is CASSQDVSYNEQFF. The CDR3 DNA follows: TGCGCCAGCAGCCAAGATGTCAGCTACAATGAGCAGTTCTTC.

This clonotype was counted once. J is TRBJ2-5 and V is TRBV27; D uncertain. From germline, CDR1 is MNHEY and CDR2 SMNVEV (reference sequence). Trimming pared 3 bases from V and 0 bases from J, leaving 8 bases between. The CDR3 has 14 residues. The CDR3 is CASSFTQYQETQYF. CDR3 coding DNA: TGTGCCAGCAGTTTTACGCAGTACCAAGAGACCCAGTACTTC.

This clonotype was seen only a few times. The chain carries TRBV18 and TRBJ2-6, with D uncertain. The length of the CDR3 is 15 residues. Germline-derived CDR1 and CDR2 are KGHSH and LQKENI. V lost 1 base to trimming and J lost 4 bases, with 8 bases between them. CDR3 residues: CASSPLLQGANVLTF. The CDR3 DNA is TGTGCCAGCTCACCACTCTTGCAAGGGGCCAACGTCCTGACTTTC.

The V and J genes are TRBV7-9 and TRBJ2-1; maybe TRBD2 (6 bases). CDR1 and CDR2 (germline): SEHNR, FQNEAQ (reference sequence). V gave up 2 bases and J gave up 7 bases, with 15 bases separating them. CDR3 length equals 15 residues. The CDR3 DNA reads TGTGCCAGCAGCTTATCCGGGAGTTCGGTGAATGAGCAGTTCTTC. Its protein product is CASSLSGSSVNEQFF. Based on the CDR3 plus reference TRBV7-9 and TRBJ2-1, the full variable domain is DTGVSQNPRHKITKRGQNVTFRCDPISEHNRLYWYRQTLGQGPEFLTYFQNEAQLEKSRLLSDRFSAERPKGSFSTLEIQRTEQGDSAMYLCASSLSGSSVNEQFFGPGTRLTVL.

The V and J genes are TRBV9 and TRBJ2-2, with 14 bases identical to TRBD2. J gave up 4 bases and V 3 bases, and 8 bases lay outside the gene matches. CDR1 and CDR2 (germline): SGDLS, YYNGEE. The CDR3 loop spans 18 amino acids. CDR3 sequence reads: CASSARLAGGVGTGELFF. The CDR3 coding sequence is TGTGCCAGCAGCGCTCGACTAGCGGGAGGGGTGGGCACCGGGGAGCTGTTTTTT.

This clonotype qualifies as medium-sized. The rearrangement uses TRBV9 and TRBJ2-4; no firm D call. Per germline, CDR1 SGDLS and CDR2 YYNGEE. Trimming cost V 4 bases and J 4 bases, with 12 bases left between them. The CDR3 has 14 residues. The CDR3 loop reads CASSPPDGKNIQYF. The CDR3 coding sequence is TGTGCCAGCAGCCCCCCGGATGGAAAAAACATTCAGTACTTC.

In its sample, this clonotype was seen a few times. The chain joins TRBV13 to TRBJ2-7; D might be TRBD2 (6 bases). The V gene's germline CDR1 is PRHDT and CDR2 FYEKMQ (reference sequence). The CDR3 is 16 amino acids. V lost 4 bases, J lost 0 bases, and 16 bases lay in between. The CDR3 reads CASSSFSGGSSYEQYF. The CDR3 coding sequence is TGTGCCAGCAGCTCTTTTAGCGGAGGGAGCTCCTACGAGCAGTACTTC.

As DNA, the CDR3 is TGTGCCAGCAGTTTCCCCCCGAAGGATGAGCAGTACTTC. The encoded protein is CASSFPPKDEQYF. The J gene is TRBJ2-7, the V gene TRBV6-6; the D is unclear. Deletions cut 4 bases from V and 7 bases from J, with 14 bases between. The CDR3 extends over 13 amino acids. Germline V gene lookup returns CDR1 MNHNY and CDR2 SVGAGI (reference sequence).